This T cell receptor (beta chain) derives from a study of T cell repertoires in aging, cancer and after chemotherapy. About the research overall: Paired samples before and after chemotherapy came from chronic lymphocytic leukemia patients on fludarabine- or bendamustine-based regimens. Study findings and constraints: Loss of evenness, beyond lost richness, contributed to age-related TCR diversity decline in cancer patients.

Multiplex touch-down PCR with TRB-A/B primers amplified rearranged V-D-J TRB sequences. From the multiplex PCR reads, TCRdb called clonotypes with MiXCR, one entry per CDR3 protein. This table has 1,500 to 2,000 distinct CDR3 sequences, about a fifth appearing once. TCR beta rearrangements were amplified from peripheral blood genomic DNA. This clonotype was picked up a small number of times. Its matching antigen is unknown. CDR3 length: 17 amino acids. The TCR comes from a human donor with a blood cancer. The V and J genes are TRBV21-1 and TRBJ2-3; the table's D call TRBD2 went unverified against the DNA. TRBV21-1 is an annotated pseudogene. Source material: blood. The chain's CDR3 is CASSKENPSGSGDTQYF. The DNA for the CDR3 is TGTGCCAGCAGCAAAGAAAATCCCAGCGGGAGTGGAGATACGCAGTATTTT.